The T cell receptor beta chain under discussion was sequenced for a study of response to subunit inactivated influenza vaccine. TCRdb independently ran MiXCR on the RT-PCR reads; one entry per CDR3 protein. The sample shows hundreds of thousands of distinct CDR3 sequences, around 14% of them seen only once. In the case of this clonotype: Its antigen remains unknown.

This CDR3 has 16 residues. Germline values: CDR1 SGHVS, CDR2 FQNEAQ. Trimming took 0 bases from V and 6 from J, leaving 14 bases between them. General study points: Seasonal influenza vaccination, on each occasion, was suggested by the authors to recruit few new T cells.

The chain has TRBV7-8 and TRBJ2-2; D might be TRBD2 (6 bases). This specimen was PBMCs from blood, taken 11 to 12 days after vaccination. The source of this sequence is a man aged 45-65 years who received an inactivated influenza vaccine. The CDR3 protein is CASSLAVLGGAGELFF. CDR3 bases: TGTGCCAGCAGCTTAGCTGTGTTAGGAGGGGCCGGGGAGCTGTTTTTT.